The rows below give T cell receptor beta chains drawn from one sample of a study of cytomegalovirus exposure and HLA in healthy donors. Clones were read by immunoSEQ multiplex PCR, and TCRdb kept only the in-frame ones, dropping some. The table shows under 130,000 clones, with around 63% occurring only once. The specimen sequenced was PBMCs. These receptors came from a man aged 30 to 39 in good health and CMV-seronegative. Each CDR3 is given with its conserved first and last residue. The order of the fields is V gene, CDR3 length, J gene, clone size, D gene, CDR3 DNA, CDR3 protein. A D gene is named only where the DNA matches it firmly. Clone size is stated in some rows and not others, as once, few, many or a class when expanded.

V: TRBV30; length: 14; J: TRBJ2-7; size: few; D: TRBD2; DNA: TGTGCCTGGACCAAAGCGGGAGCGTGGGACGAGCAGTACTTC; CDR3: CAWTKAGAWDEQYF
V: TRBV5-1; length: 14; J: TRBJ2-5; size: .; D: .; DNA: TGCGCCAGCAGCTTGTTCAGCGCTGGTGAGACCCAGTACTTC; CDR3: CASSLFSAGETQYF
V: TRBV5-1; length: 15; J: TRBJ1-5; size: .; D: TRBD1; DNA: TGCGCCAGCAGCTTGGCAGGGGGTCGCAATCAGCCCCAGCATTTT; CDR3: CASSLAGGRNQPQHF
V: TRBV6-6; length: 14; J: TRBJ1-5; size: .; D: .; DNA: TGTGCCAGCAGTCCTCGGAGCCAGAATCAGCCCCAGCATTTT; CDR3: CASSPRSQNQPQHF
V: TRBV30; length: 11; J: TRBJ1-1; size: .; D: .; DNA: TGTGCCTGTTACAAGAACACTGAAGCTTTCTTT; CDR3: CACYKNTEAFF
V: TRBV21-1; length: 16; J: TRBJ2-3; size: .; D: .; DNA: TGTGCCAGCAGCGACCGACTAGCGGCTAGCACAGATACGCAGTATTTT; CDR3: CASSDRLAASTDTQYF
V: TRBV27; length: 13; J: TRBJ2-4; size: once; D: .; DNA: TGTGCCAGCAGTTTATACCTGGAGGGGAGTCAGTACTTC; CDR3: CASSLYLEGSQYF
V: TRBV7-3; length: 15; J: TRBJ2-3; size: .; D: TRBD2; DNA: TGTGCCAGCAGCTTGGGGGGGGGTCGCACAGATACGCAGTATTTT; CDR3: CASSLGGGRTDTQYF
V: TRBV5-4; length: 14; J: TRBJ2-7; size: .; D: .; DNA: TGTGCCAGCAGCTTGGCCTTAGATACCTACGAGCAGTACTTC; CDR3: CASSLALDTYEQYF
V: TRBV11-3; length: 14; J: TRBJ2-3; size: .; D: .; DNA: TGTGCCAGCAGCAAACAGGGAGTCACAGATACGCAGTATTTT; CDR3: CASSKQGVTDTQYF
V: TRBV5-5; length: 14; J: TRBJ2-7; size: .; D: .; DNA: TGTGCCAGCAGTATACAGGGTTCCCCCTACGAGCAGTACTTC; CDR3: CASSIQGSPYEQYF
V: TRBV28; length: 12; J: TRBJ1-2; size: .; D: .; DNA: TGTGCCAGCAGTTTACCCGGGTTTGGCTACACCTTC; CDR3: CASSLPGFGYTF
V: TRBV19; length: 17; J: TRBJ1-1; size: .; D: TRBD1; DNA: TGTGCCAGTAGTATAGGGACAGGGGGAGGAATGAACACTGAAGCTTTCTTT; CDR3: CASSIGTGGGMNTEAFF
V: TRBV10-3; length: 14; J: TRBJ1-1; size: few; D: TRBD1; DNA: TGTGCCATCAGGGCAGACAGGGAAGGCCCTGAAGCTTTCTTT; CDR3: CAIRADREGPEAFF
V: TRBV5-1; length: 12; J: TRBJ2-1; size: .; D: .; DNA: TGCGCCAGCAGCCAGTCCTACAATGAGCAGTTCTTC; CDR3: CASSQSYNEQFF
V: TRBV6-5; length: 15; J: TRBJ1-1; size: .; D: TRBD1; DNA: TGTGCCAGCAGTTACGAGACAGGGGGGAACACTGAAGCTTTCTTT; CDR3: CASSYETGGNTEAFF
V: TRBV5-1; length: 16; J: TRBJ2-1; size: .; D: TRBD2; DNA: TGCGCCAGCAGCGGAAATAGCGGGAGCTCCTACAATGAGCAGTTCTTC; CDR3: CASSGNSGSSYNEQFF
V: TRBV2; length: 15; J: TRBJ2-1; size: .; D: .; DNA: TGTGCCAGCAGTGGGCCCGGGACAACTTACAATGAGCAGTTCTTC; CDR3: CASSGPGTTYNEQFF
V: TRBV28; length: 17; J: TRBJ1-1; size: .; D: TRBD1; DNA: TGTGCCAGCAGCCCGAGAGACAGGGCCCAAGACAACACTGAAGCTTTCTTT; CDR3: CASSPRDRAQDNTEAFF
V: TRBV7-8; length: 15; J: TRBJ2-7; size: .; D: .; DNA: TGTGCCAGCAGCTTTGAGGCGGGGTTCTCCTACGAGCAGTACTTC; CDR3: CASSFEAGFSYEQYF
V: TRBV10-3; length: 16; J: TRBJ1-5; size: few; D: .; DNA: TGTGCCACCACGGACCGGTTGGGAGAAGCCAATCAGCCCCAGCATTTT; CDR3: CATTDRLGEANQPQHF
V: TRBV14; length: 14; J: TRBJ2-2; size: .; D: .; DNA: TGTGCCAGCAAGTACGGGATGAACACCGGGGAGCTGTTTTTT; CDR3: CASKYGMNTGELFF
V: TRBV7-2; length: 14; J: TRBJ2-7; size: .; D: TRBD2; DNA: TGTGCCAGCTCGCAGGGAGGGTCCTTCCGGGAGCAGTACTTC; CDR3: CASSQGGSFREQYF
V: TRBV6-1; length: 16; J: TRBJ1-3; size: few; D: TRBD1; DNA: TGTGCCAGCAGTGAGAGACCTAGGGGGCAGGGAAACACCATATATTTT; CDR3: CASSERPRGQGNTIYF
V: TRBV6-6; length: 16; J: TRBJ1-2; size: .; D: TRBD1; DNA: TGTGCCAGCAGTTCGCGACAGGGGCTAAGTGCGTATGGCTACACCTTC; CDR3: CASSSRQGLSAYGYTF